This is a list of T cell receptor beta chains from one sample in a study of blood T cell repertoires in COVID-19. Profiling relied on immunoSEQ multiplex PCR, and the TCRdb table lists in-frame clones only, not all of them. The sample consists of 210,000 or so clones, more than 60% of them appearing once. The sequencing input was peripheral blood. These receptors originate from a man aged 50 to 59 who had recovered from COVID-19. The CDR3 runs from the conserved cysteine through the conserved F or W. The D gene is left open where the match is weak. Not all rows give a size; the values are once, few, many and, for expanded clones, a class.

cdr3_aa	cdr3_nt	v_call	j_call	cdr3_length	d_call	clone_size
CASSSISWTDDSYGYTF	TGTGCCAGCAGCTCAATATCCTGGACAGACGACAGCTATGGCTACACCTTC	TRBV28	TRBJ1-2	17	NA	NA
CAITERPQTTIHGYTF	TGTGCCATCACCGAAAGACCGCAAACTACTATTCATGGCTACACCTTC	TRBV10-3	TRBJ1-2	16	NA	NA
CASSSHGQPSSYEQYF	TGTGCCAGCAGCTCCCACGGACAGCCTTCCTCCTACGAGCAGTACTTC	TRBV28	TRBJ2-7	16	NA	NA
CASSRDFSYNEQFF	TGTGCCAGCAGCCGGGACTTCTCCTACAATGAGCAGTTCTTC	TRBV7-2	TRBJ2-1	14	NA	NA
CASTRLDSTDTQYF	TGTGCCAGCACCAGACTGGATAGCACAGATACGCAGTATTTT	TRBV27	TRBJ2-3	14	NA	NA
CASSPLQGAKEQPQHF	TGTGCCAGTAGTCCGCTACAGGGGGCGAAAGAGCAGCCCCAGCATTTT	TRBV19	TRBJ1-5	16	TRBD1	few
CAESGGGLVEKLFF	TGTGCCGAATCGGGGGGCGGACTAGTTGAAAAACTGTTTTTT	TRBV9	TRBJ1-4	14	NA	once
CASSLGQSGQPQHF	TGTGCCAGCAGTTTAGGACAGTCTGGTCAGCCCCAGCATTTT	TRBV27	TRBJ1-5	14	NA	NA
CASSLGQGTGGYTF	TGCGCCAGCAGCTTAGGACAGGGGACAGGTGGCTACACCTTC	TRBV5-1	TRBJ1-2	14	TRBD1	NA
CALQGSPTNEKLFF	TGTGCTCTACAGGGTTCCCCAACTAATGAAAAACTGTTTTTT	TRBV30	TRBJ1-4	14	NA	NA
CASSQNSPTGGRETQYF	TGCGCCAGCAGCCAGAATTCACCGACAGGGGGAAGGGAGACCCAGTACTTC	TRBV4-3	TRBJ2-5	17	TRBD1	NA
CASSQFNSNQPQHF	TGTGCCAGCAGCCAATTTAATAGCAATCAGCCCCAGCATTTT	TRBV4-2	TRBJ1-5	14	NA	NA
CASSPRSSGLTSTDTQYF	TGTGCCAGCAGCCCCCGGTCTAGCGGCCTAACCTCCACAGATACGCAGTATTTT	TRBV9	TRBJ2-3	18	TRBD2	few